A selection of T cell receptor beta chains follows, all from one sample in a study of shared clonotypes between healthy human individuals. Method: immunoSEQ multiplex PCR; TCRdb's copy keeps in-frame clones and lacks some. The sample shows approximately 400,000 clones, approximately 96% of them seen only once. Source material: memory CD8+ T cells sorted from blood. The receptors come from a man between 25 and 39 years old in good health. CDR3s leave out the opening cysteine and the closing phenylalanine or tryptophan. The order of the fields is V gene, CDR3 protein.

>TRBV28
ASGRQGGYEQY
>TRBV7-8
ASSLAGGNAF
>TRBV4-2
ASSQRDYPNNEQF
>TRBV6-6
ASSIQAYNEQF
>TRBV6-1
ASSEGYGTRGYEQY
>TRBV7-9
ASSWVRAYGYT
>TRBV9
ASSVAGVSYNEQF
>TRBV11-2
ASSSRTRTWTQY
>TRBV7-9
ASSGKGGFYGYT
>TRBV27
ASSPFVGSPEAF
>TRBV7-2
ASSLSPGDYNEQF
>TRBV2
ASSEIPSSTDTQY
>TRBV28
ASSSPGTSGNTGELF
>TRBV5-6
ASSLAGLAANTGELF
>TRBV4-1
ASSQETSGRTTDTQY
>TRBV30
AWSRTGNQPQH
>TRBV27
ASSVLGDEQF
>TRBV28
ASSVPGTGRANEKLF
>TRBV5-1
ASSLLGAGAGSYNEQF
>TRBV6-5
ASSRQTGNTEAF
>TRBV10-2
ASSRDLSYEQY
>TRBV18
ASSPMLSGGSEAF
>TRBV7-9
ASSLTSGSNEQF
>TRBV11-2
ASSLYRTGTYNEQF
>TRBV6-5
ASSSKDRGRDEQY
>TRBV11-2
ASSLQRVNEQY
>TRBV6-1
ASTHLAGRTYEQY
>TRBV2
ASSEDADTQY
>TRBV5-1
ASSPDGPYEQY
>TRBV19
ASSITSGPYNEQF
>TRBV28
ASSLGWREVLNEQF
>TRBV6-6
ASSRLAGGYEQY
>TRBV7-2
ASSLALLTSGRSHEQY
>TRBV28
ASSLSQGGNTEAF
>TRBV7-9
ASSRGNQETQY
>TRBV7-3
ASSLSPLGNIQY
>TRBV20-1
SAMVSYEQY
>TRBV2
ASSERWDLEEQY
>TRBV15
ATSREHSGLYEQY
>TRBV6-6
ASSYQAGAFQETQY
>TRBV19
ASSIFRTATTDTQY
>TRBV5-1
ASSPAASSYNEQF
>TRBV29-1
SVRDHSNQPQH
>TRBV5-1
ASSLGGPSYNEQF
>TRBV29-1
SVAAWDIPYEQY
>TRBV5-6
ASSFGPDRSGYGYT
>TRBV28
ASSSGHYPPEQY
>TRBV7-4
ASSFGGTSHEQF
>TRBV19
ASSISGELF
>TRBV7-9
ASSLRVMNTEAF
>TRBV10-3
AISEFRGQGTYEQY
>TRBV12-5
ASGLMRFSVRMDTIY
>TRBV4-2
ASSQMDRQNTEAF